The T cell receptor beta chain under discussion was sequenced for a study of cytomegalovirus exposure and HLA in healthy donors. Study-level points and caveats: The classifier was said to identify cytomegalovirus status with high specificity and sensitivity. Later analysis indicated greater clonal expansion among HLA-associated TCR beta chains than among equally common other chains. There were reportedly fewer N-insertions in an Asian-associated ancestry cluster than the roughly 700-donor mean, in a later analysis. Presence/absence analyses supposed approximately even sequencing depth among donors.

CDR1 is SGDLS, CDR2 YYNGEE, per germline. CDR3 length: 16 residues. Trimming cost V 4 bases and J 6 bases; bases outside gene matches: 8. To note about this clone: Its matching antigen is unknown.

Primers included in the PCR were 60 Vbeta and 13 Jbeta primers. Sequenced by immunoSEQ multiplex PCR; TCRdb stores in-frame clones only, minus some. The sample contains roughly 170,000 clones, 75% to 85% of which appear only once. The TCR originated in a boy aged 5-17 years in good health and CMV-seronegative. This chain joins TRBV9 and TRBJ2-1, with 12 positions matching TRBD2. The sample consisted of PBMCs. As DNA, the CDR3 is TGTGCCAGCAGCCATCTAGGACTAGCGGGGCTCAATGAGCAGTTCTTC. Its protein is CASSHLGLAGLNEQFF.